These 8 T cell receptor beta chains share one sample of origin, sequenced in a study of T cells after yellow fever vaccination (dated by TCRdb to the late 2010s). What this sample's treatment or condition label stands for: live attenuated yellow fever vaccine strain. Receptor libraries were prepared by 5' RACE. Sequencing was performed on an Illumina HiSeq 2500. TCRdb passed the public sequencing reads through fastp at Q25 and MiXCR, retaining productive beta sequences. Identical CDR3 protein sequences are pooled into one entry, listed with their most common genes and DNA. The sample contains approximately 580,000 distinct CDR3 sequences, about a sixth of them found a single time. In total, the top ten clones hold 17% of the sample. This material consisted of PBMCs, taken 5 to 6 days after the first yellow fever vaccination. Receptor source: a man aged 18 to 30 who received the YFV17D yellow fever vaccine.

This clonotype has just a few counts. J is TRBJ1-2 and V is TRBV5-1; D gene uncertain. CDR1 is SGHRS, CDR2 YFSETQ, per germline. The CDR3 has 15 amino acids. V lost 0 bases and J lost 6, with 15 bases in between. Here the CDR3 DNA reads TGCGCCAGCAGCTTGGAGGGAATCTTAGGCCATGGCTACACCTTC. Translating gives CASSLEGILGHGYTF.

Only a few counts were recorded for this clonotype. This chain connects TRBV7-6 to TRBJ1-5; D is uncertain. The CDR3 runs 15 residues. V was pared by 0 bases and J by 9 bases, with 15 bases between. From germline, CDR1 is SGHVS and CDR2 FNYEAQ. CDR3 sequence reads: CASSLALCTLRPQHF. In DNA, the CDR3 is TGTGCCAGCAGCTTAGCGCTATGTACCCTTCGGCCCCAGCATTTT.

This clonotype turned up a few times. The chain employs TRBV9 and TRBJ2-2; D call uncertain. The CDR3 totals 13 residues. CDR1 and CDR2 from the germline V gene are SGDLS and YYNGEE. The V and J ends lost 4 bases and 6 bases respectively, with 10 bases between them. This CDR3 is CASSPGPPGELFF. CDR3 DNA sequence: TGTGCCAGCAGCCCGGGCCCCCCCGGGGAGCTGTTTTTT.

CDR3 amino acids: CASNPRGADTQYF. The CDR3 nucleotides read TGCGCCAGCAACCCCAGGGGAGCAGATACGCAGTATTTT. The chain employs TRBV5-1 and TRBJ2-3; weak D call: TRBD1 (6 bases). V was clipped by 6 bases and J by 4 bases, with 12 bases between them. CDR1 SGHRS and CDR2 YFSETQ come from the germline V gene. This CDR3 region has 13 residues.

Only a few counts were recorded for this clonotype. The chain uses TRBV4-3 and TRBJ2-5, with TRBD1 as a possible D gene (5 bases). This CDR3 comprises 20 residues. CDR1 is LGHNA, CDR2 YSLEER, per germline. Trimming shortened V by 0 bases and J by 0 bases, and 23 bases separated the two germline ends. The CDR3 protein is CASSQDRRGRGTEDQETQYF. As DNA, the CDR3 is TGCGCCAGCAGCCAAGATCGAAGGGGTAGGGGAACGGAAGACCAAGAGACCCAGTACTTC.

There are a few counts of this clonotype. The chain has TRBV9 and TRBJ2-5; possibly TRBD2 for D (6 bases). From germline, CDR1 is SGDLS and CDR2 YYNGEE. This CDR3 spans 16 amino acids. V lost 3 bases and J 5 bases, leaving 20 bases between the germline ends. The DNA for the CDR3 is TGTGCCAGCAGCGCAGCCGACTTTCTGGGGGGTGAGACCCAGTACTTC. It codes for CASSAADFLGGETQYF.

This clonotype has just a few counts. The V call is TRBV18, the J call TRBJ1-4; 9 nucleotides match TRBD1. The CDR3 length is 15 residues. From germline, CDR1 is KGHSH and CDR2 LQKENI. V shed 2 bases, J shed 7 bases, and the junction held 5 bases outside the gene matches. The CDR3 nucleotides read TGTGCCAGCTCACCAAATCCGGACAGGGGTGAAAAACTGTTTTTT. It is translated as CASSPNPDRGEKLFF.

The rearrangement links TRBV7-7 to TRBJ2-5, with D hard to call. V was cut by 5 bases and J by 1 base, with 11 bases left in between. Per germline, CDR1 SSHAT and CDR2 FNYEAQ (reference sequence). CDR3 length: 14 amino acids. The CDR3, as DNA: TGTGCCAGCAGCCCCTGGTCATCCCAAGAGACCCAGTACTTC. Its translation is CASSPWSSQETQYF.